This entry describes one TCR beta chain. As yet, its antigen is unknown. This sample stems from a study of CD8 T cells in ankylosing spondylitis. Whole-study findings and limits: Significant enrichment of disease-linked clones was reported in matched ankylosing spondylitis synovial fluid. Clones linked with disease were CD8+ and fairly uncommon in the peripheral blood.

Germline V CDR1 and CDR2: SQVTM, ANQGSEA. The CDR3 extends over 12 amino acids. The V and J ends lost 5 bases and 4 bases, in that order; junction bases with no gene match: 5. Quantitative 5'-RACE with molecular barcodes produced the TCR beta libraries. TCRdb ran MiXCR on the 5' RACE reads and lists one entry per CDR3 protein. The table has some 150,000 distinct CDR3 sequences, roughly 44% seen once. The chain recombines TRBV29-1 with TRBJ2-7, with TRBD2 matching over 7 bases. The origin of this receptor is a male donor with ankylosing spondylitis. The sequenced sample consisted of synovial fluid, either unsorted or a sorted T cell fraction (not recorded which). As DNA, the CDR3 is TGCAGCGTTCCCACTAGCGCTTACGAGCAGTACTTC. Its translation is CSVPTSAYEQYF.